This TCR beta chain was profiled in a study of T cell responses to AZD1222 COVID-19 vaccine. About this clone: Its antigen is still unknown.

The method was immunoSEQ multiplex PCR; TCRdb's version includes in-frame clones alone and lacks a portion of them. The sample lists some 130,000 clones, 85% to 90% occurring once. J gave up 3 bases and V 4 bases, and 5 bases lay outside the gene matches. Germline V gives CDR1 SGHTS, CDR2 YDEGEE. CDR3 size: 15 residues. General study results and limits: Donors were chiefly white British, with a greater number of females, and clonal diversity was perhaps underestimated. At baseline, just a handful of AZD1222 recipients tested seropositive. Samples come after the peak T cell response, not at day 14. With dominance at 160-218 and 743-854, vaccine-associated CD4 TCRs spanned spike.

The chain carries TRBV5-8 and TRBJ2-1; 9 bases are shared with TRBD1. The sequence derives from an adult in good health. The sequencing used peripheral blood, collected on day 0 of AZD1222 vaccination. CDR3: CASSAGQGGYNEQFF. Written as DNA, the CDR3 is TGTGCCAGCAGCGCGGGACAGGGAGGCTACAATGAGCAGTTCTTC.